This TCR beta chain stems from a study of T-cell reconstitution after alpha-beta-depleted transplantation in children. Construction of the TCRbeta library involved unique molecular identifiers. From the PCR reads, TCRdb called clonotypes with MiXCR, one entry per CDR3 protein. The sample yields some 460,000 distinct CDR3 sequences, 15% to 20% seen once. This clonotype has more than one count but fewer than ten. Its target is not known. Study outcomes and limitations: Several hundred expanded graft clones reportedly were the source of alpha-beta T cells about two months after transplant. TCRbeta diversity was high at day 60 in some patients (a result of surviving recipient T cells and thymic progenitors). Diversity and T-cell counts at one year after transplant derived mostly from new T cells.

The specimen comprised PBMCs, mostly from graft donor cells, sampled 360 days after TCRalphabeta/CD19-depleted stem cell transplant. The TCR comes from a boy in the first two years of life who had a stem cell transplant for Wiskott-Aldrich syndrome, so the T cells may come from the graft donor.

For the CDR3, the DNA is TGCGCCAGCAGCCAACAATCTCTTAAAGAGCAGTTCTTC. Amino acids: CASSQQSLKEQFF. This chain joins TRBV4-1 and TRBJ2-1; D is unresolved. Per germline, CDR1 MGHRA and CDR2 YSYEKL. The V end lost 2 bases, the J end lost 10 bases, and 12 bases lay between the germline ends. This CDR3 has 13 residues.